This T cell receptor (beta chain) was documented in a study of blood T cell repertoires in COVID-19. Study summary: Sources were T cells, B-cell-depleted T cells, or PBMCs; the material itself was cDNA or gDNA.

Authors' data handling: Amplification of reference gene primers was used by the study to estimate nucleated cell counts. The assay was immunoSEQ multiplex PCR, and TCRdb's table has in-frame clones only and misses some. V and J calls and clone size are given by that table; D and trimming were obtained from the DNA. The sample lists tens of thousands of clones, roughly 87% seen once, with less than 0.55% in the top ten. Patients of the Seattle cohort, enrolled during active infection, were followed longitudinally. This clonotype was sampled from a man aged 50 to 60 with COVID-19, enrolled during active disease. Source material: peripheral blood.

In nucleotides, the CDR3 is TGTGCCAGCAGCTTAGACAGGTGGGGAACTGAAGCTTTCTTT. It encodes CASSLDRWGTEAFF. This rearrangement joins TRBV7-8 to TRBJ1-1; D might be TRBD1 (5 bases). From germline, CDR1 is SGHVS and CDR2 FQNEAQ. The ends were cut back, 1 base at V and 5 bases at J, with 11 bases in the middle. This CDR3 contains 14 residues.